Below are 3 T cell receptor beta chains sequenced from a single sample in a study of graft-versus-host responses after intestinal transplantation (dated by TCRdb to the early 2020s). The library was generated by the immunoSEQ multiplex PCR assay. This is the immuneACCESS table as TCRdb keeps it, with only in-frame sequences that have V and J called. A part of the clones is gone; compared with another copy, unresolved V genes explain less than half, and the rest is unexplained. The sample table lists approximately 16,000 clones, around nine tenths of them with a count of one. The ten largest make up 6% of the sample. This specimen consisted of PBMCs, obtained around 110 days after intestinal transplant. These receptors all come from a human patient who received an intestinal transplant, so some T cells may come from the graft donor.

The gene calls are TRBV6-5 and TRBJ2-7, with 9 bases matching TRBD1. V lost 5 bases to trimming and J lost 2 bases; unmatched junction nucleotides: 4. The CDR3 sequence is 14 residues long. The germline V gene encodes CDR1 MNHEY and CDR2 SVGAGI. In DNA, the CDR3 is TGTGCCAGCAGTGAAGGGGACAGGGCCTACGAGCAGTACTTC. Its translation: CASSEGDRAYEQYF.

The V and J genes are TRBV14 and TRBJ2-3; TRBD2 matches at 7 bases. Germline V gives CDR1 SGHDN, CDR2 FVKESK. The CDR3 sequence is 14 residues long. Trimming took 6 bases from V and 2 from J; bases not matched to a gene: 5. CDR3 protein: CASSYRDYTDTQYF. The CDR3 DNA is TGTGCCAGCAGTTACCGGGACTACACAGATACGCAGTATTTT.

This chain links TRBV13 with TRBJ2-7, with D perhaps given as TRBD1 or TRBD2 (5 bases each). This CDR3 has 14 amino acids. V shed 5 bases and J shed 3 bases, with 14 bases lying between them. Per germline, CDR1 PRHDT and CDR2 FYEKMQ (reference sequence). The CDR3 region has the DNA TGTGCCAGCAGCCAAAGGGGAGTTCTCTACGAGCAGTACTTC. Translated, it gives CASSQRGVLYEQYF. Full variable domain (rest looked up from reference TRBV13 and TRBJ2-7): AAGVIQSPRHLIKEKRETATLKCYPIPRHDTVYWYQQGPGQDPQFLISFYEKMQSDKGSIPDRFSAQQFSDYHSELNMSSLELGDSALYFCASSQRGVLYEQYFGPGTRLTVT.